These 4 T cell receptor beta chains came from one sample sequenced in a study of cytomegalovirus exposure and HLA in healthy donors. The primer mix had 60 Vbeta and 13 Jbeta primers. Sequencing was performed with immunoSEQ multiplex PCR; in TCRdb, only in-frame clones are kept and a portion is missing. The sample lists around 120,000 clones, 75% to 85% occurring once. The sequencing input was PBMCs. The receptors derive from a male donor in good health and CMV-seropositive.

This chain joins TRBV7-8 and TRBJ2-1; D may be TRBD1 (7 bases). CDR1 is SGHVS and CDR2 is FQNEAQ in the germline V gene. V was shortened by 1 base and J by 13 bases, with 11 bases between the two germline ends. The CDR3 is 12 amino acids. CDR3 residues: CASSLDRGGQFF. CDR3 coding DNA: TGTGCCAGCAGCTTAGACAGGGGAGGCCAGTTCTTC.

The chain combines TRBV5-4 with TRBJ2-7, with D possibly TRBD2 on 6 matching bases. This CDR3 region has 14 residues. The V gene lost 3 bases and the J gene lost 4 bases, with 14 bases spanning the gap. Germline loops: CDR1 SGHNT, CDR2 YYREEE (reference sequence). The DNA of the CDR3 is TGTGCCAGCAGCTGGCGGGGCGGGTCGTACGAGCAGTACTTC. Translating gives CASSWRGGSYEQYF.

The chain uses TRBV18 and TRBJ2-5, with 12 bases fitting TRBD2. The CDR3 covers 16 residues. The germline V gene encodes CDR1 KGHSH and CDR2 LQKENI. V was pared by 1 base and J by 5 bases, with 5 bases of the junction left unmatched. CDR3 nucleotides: TGTGCCAGCTCACCACAGACTAGCGGGAGTGTTGAGACCCAGTACTTC. It is translated as CASSPQTSGSVETQYF.

The chain couples TRBV5-4 to TRBJ2-1, with 13 bases lining up with TRBD2. J gave up 7 bases and V 4 bases, and 2 bases lay outside the gene matches. The CDR3 runs 14 residues. In germline, CDR1 is SGHNT, CDR2 YYREEE (reference sequence). The CDR3 bases are TGTGCCAGCAGCCGGACTAGCGGGAGTAATGAGCAGTTCTTC. Encoded protein: CASSRTSGSNEQFF. The full variable domain, in which reference TRBV5-4 and TRBJ2-1 provide the parts outside the CDR3, is ETGVTQSPTHLIKTRGQQVTLRCSSQSGHNTVSWYQQALGQGPQFIFQYYREEENGRGNFPPRFSGLQFPNYSSELNVNALELDDSALYLCASSRTSGSNEQFFGPGTRLTVL.